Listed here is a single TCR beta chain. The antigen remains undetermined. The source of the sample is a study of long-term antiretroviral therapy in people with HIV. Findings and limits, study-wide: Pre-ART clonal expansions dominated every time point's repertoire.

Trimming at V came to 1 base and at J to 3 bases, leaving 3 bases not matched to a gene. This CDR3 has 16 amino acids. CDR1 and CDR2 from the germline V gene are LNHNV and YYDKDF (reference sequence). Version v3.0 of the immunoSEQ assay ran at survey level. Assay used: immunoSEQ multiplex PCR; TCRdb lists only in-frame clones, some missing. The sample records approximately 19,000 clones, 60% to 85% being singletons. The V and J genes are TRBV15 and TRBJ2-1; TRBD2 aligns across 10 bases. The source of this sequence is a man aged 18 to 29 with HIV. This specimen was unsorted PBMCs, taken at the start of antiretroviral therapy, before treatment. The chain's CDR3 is CATSRARTSGYNEQFF. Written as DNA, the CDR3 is TGTGCCACCAGCAGAGCCCGGACTAGCGGCTACAATGAGCAGTTCTTC.